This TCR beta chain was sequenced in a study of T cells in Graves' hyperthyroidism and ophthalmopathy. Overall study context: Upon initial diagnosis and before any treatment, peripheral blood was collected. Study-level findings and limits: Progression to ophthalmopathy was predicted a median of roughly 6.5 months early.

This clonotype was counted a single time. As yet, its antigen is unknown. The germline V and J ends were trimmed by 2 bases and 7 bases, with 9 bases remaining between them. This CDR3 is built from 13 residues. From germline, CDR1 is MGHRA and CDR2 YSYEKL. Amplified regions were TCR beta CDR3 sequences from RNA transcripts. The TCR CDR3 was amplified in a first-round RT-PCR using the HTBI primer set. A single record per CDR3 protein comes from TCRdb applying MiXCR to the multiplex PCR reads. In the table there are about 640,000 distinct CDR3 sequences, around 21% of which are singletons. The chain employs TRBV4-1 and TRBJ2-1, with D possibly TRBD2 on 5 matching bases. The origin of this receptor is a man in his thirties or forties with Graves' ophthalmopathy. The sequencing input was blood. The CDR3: CASSQKLVNEQFF. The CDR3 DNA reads TGCGCCAGCAGCCAAAAACTAGTAAATGAGCAGTTCTTC.